The clone carrying this TCR beta chain occurred once. The antigen is unknown. The data derive from a study of OX40 agonist ivuxolimab in advanced cancers. Whole-study context: Intravenous ivuxolimab at 0.01 to 10 mg/kg was given to patients every 2 weeks.

Germline values: CDR1 LNHDA, CDR2 SQIVND (reference sequence). CDR3 length equals 17 residues. The V end was cut by 7 bases, the J end by 4 bases, with 23 bases between. TCRdb's table, derived via immunoSEQ multiplex PCR, lists solely in-frame clones and lacks some. This sample yields 100,000 or so clones, of which approximately 90% are seen a single time; 0.31% belongs to the top ten. Notes on the study in general: Doses of 0.1 to 3.0 mg/kg were accompanied by clonal expansion of CD4+ and CD8+ blood T cells by week 6.

The specimen was CD4+ or CD8+ T cells sorted from blood, collected in a trial of the OX40 agonist ivuxolimab. This sequence originates from an adult with an advanced solid tumor such as melanoma, head and neck, liver or kidney cancer. This chain connects TRBV19 to TRBJ1-5; TRBD1 is a possible D gene (5 bases). CDR3 coding DNA: TGTGCCAGTACCCCCGGGGACGCTCGACGGATTAATCAGCCCCAGCATTTT. This gives the protein CASTPGDARRINQPQHF.